The 5 T cell receptor beta chains given below trace back to one sample, sequenced in a study of human T cells and chemical hapten exposure. TCRdb reprocessed the RACE reads with MiXCR, giving one entry per CDR3 protein. The sample records 95,000 to 150,000 distinct CDR3 sequences, 12% to 15% being singletons. This sample's time point: patch test 1, 2 weeks after DPC sensitization. Sample treatment: therapeutic diphenylcyclopropenone sensitization with weekly scalp DPC. The sequencing used whole blood, collected in connection with sensitization to the hapten diphenylcyclopropenone (DPC). Receptor source: a man between 18 and 35 years old with alopecia areata. Some clones in this sample may be carry-over from other donors' samples.

In its sample, this clonotype was seen a few times. The chain has TRBV28 and TRBJ1-2; 7 nucleotides align to TRBD1. Per germline, CDR1 MDHEN and CDR2 SYDVKM. The trim removed 7 bases at V and 6 bases at J, leaving 8 bases unmatched. CDR3 length: 13 residues. For the CDR3, the DNA is TGTGCCAGCAAGGAGACAGGGCGCGATGGCTACACCTTC. Protein: CASKETGRDGYTF.

There are a few counts of this clonotype. The chain employs TRBV29-1 and TRBJ1-1, with a weak D call TRBD1 (5 bases). Germline V gene lookup returns CDR1 SQVTM and CDR2 ANQGSEA. The V gene lost 7 bases and the J gene lost 2 bases, with 11 bases spanning the gap. The CDR3 length is 12 residues. CDR3 nucleotide sequence: TGCAGCGGGGGACGGGCTAACACTGAAGCTTTCTTT. It translates to CSGGRANTEAFF.

A few counts support this clonotype. This chain uses TRBV12-3 or TRBV12-4 with TRBJ2-1; D is ambiguous. Trimming stripped 4 bases from V and 0 bases from J, with 13 bases between. This CDR3 region has 16 residues. The CDR3 region is CASSSEDSRSYNEQFF. CDR3 bases: TGTGCCAGCAGTTCGGAAGACTCCCGCTCCTACAATGAGCAGTTCTTC.

This clonotype appeared many times. The chain couples TRBV12-3 or TRBV12-4 to TRBJ1-5; no clear D gene. This CDR3 spans 14 amino acids. The V and J ends lost 2 bases and 1 base respectively, with 6 bases between them. The CDR3 reads CASSLTPSNQPQHF. The CDR3 DNA follows: TGTGCCAGCAGTTTAACCCCCAGCAATCAGCCCCAGCATTTT.

This clonotype was seen ten or more times. The chain carries TRBV4-1 and TRBJ2-7, with D possibly being TRBD1 (6 bases). The CDR3 extends over 16 amino acids. CDR1 MGHRA and CDR2 YSYEKL come from the germline V gene. The V end lost 3 bases, the J end lost 3 bases, and 18 bases lay between the germline ends. The CDR3, as DNA: TGCGCCAGCAGCCAGCCGGGACACGGGGCAATCTACGAGCAGTACTTC. Translated, it gives CASSQPGHGAIYEQYF.